Below are 27 T cell receptor beta chains sequenced from a single sample in a study of pediatric ulcerative colitis. Clones were sequenced by immunoSEQ multiplex PCR, and TCRdb holds only the in-frame ones, with some missing. The profile covers about 18,000 clones, with 80% appearing a single time and 6% to 9.5% taken by the ten largest. Rectal tissue came from one to two pinch biopsies taken at colonoscopy. The sequencing sample was made of gut tissue. These receptors all come from a boy between 5 and 17 years old who was a control in a study of pediatric ulcerative colitis.

The V call is TRBV29-1, the J call TRBJ2-7; perhaps TRBD2 as D (7 bases). V was clipped by 6 bases and J by 3 bases, with 15 bases between them. Germline lookup yields CDR1 SQVTM and CDR2 ANQGSEA. The CDR3 runs to 13 residues. CDR3 sequence reads: CSVQIGGGYEQYF. CDR3 coding DNA: TGCAGCGTCCAGATAGGGGGGGGCTACGAGCAGTACTTC.

The rearrangement joins TRBV4-3 to TRBJ1-5; weak D call: TRBD1 (5 bases). CDR3 length equals 15 residues. Trimming cost V 1 base and J 6 bases, with 13 bases left between them. Germline V gene data show CDR1 as LGHNA and CDR2 as YSLEER. CDR3 region: CASSQVYGGSQPQHF. In nucleotides, the CDR3 is TGCGCCAGCAGCCAAGTTTACGGGGGGAGTCAGCCCCAGCATTTT.

The genes are TRBV27 and TRBJ2-1, with 11 nucleotides matching TRBD2. This CDR3 spans 16 amino acids. V gave up 4 bases and J gave up 9 bases; unmatched junction bases: 11. Germline CDR1 and CDR2: MNHEY and SMNVEV (reference sequence). CDR3 DNA sequence: TGTGCCAGCAGTTCCCCAAGTAGCGGGAGGGCCTTTGAGCAGTTCTTC. Amino acids: CASSSPSSGRAFEQFF.

This clone was picked up a small number of times. The chain recombines TRBV6-1 with TRBJ2-3; possible D gene TRBD1, 5 bases. Germline CDR1 MNHNS, CDR2 SASEGT. This CDR3 is 14 amino acids long. V was pared by 6 bases and J by 10 bases, with 20 bases between. The CDR3 DNA sequence: TGTGCCAGCAGACCAAGACAGACAGTTTGGTCGCAGTATTTT. It yields the protein CASRPRQTVWSQYF.

The chain uses TRBV5-1 and TRBJ2-3, with D perhaps being TRBD1 or TRBD2 (5 bases each). Trimming took off 0 bases at V and 6 bases at J, with 8 bases between the two ends. The CDR3 extends over 13 amino acids. The germline gives CDR1 SGHRS, CDR2 YFSETQ. DNA of the CDR3: TGCGCCAGCAGCTTGGAAGGGGAGGATACGCAGTATTTT. Residues: CASSLEGEDTQYF.

This sequence joins TRBV11-2 and TRBJ2-2, with D perhaps matching TRBD1 (5 bases). Germline CDR1 is SGHAT and CDR2 is FQNNGV. The CDR3 is 15 amino acids. Trimming left V 5 bases short and J 7 bases short, with 17 bases between. CDR3 coding DNA: TGTGCCAGCAGCCGACAGTGGGGTTCGGTCGGGGAGCTGTTTTTT. Its translation is CASSRQWGSVGELFF. Based on the CDR3 plus reference TRBV11-2 and TRBJ2-2, the full variable domain is EAGVAQSPRYKIIEKRQSVAFWCNPISGHATLYWYQQILGQGPKLLIQFQNNGVVDDSQLPKDRFSAERLKGVDSTLKIQPAKLEDSAVYLCASSRQWGSVGELFFGEGSRLTVL.

A few counts support this clone. This chain uses TRBV9 with TRBJ2-1; 9 bases match TRBD1. The CDR3 has 14 amino acids. Losses at the gene ends were 6 bases for V and 4 bases for J; bases not matched to a gene: 5. The germline V gene encodes CDR1 SGDLS and CDR2 YYNGEE. The CDR3 DNA follows: TGTGCCAGCATGCCCGGACAGGGGTACAATGAGCAGTTCTTC. It encodes CASMPGQGYNEQFF.

This chain connects TRBV9 to TRBJ1-4; D gene unclear. Germline CDR1 reads SGDLS; CDR2 reads YYNGEE. V was shortened by 4 bases and J by 7 bases, with 17 bases between the two germline ends. CDR3 length: 15 residues. CDR3 nucleotides: TGTGCCAGCAGCACAACGTCGGCGGTGGGTGAAAAACTGTTTTTT. This gives the protein CASSTTSAVGEKLFF.

V is TRBV29-1 and J is TRBJ2-2; 7 bases fit TRBD1. J lost 6 bases, V lost 6 bases, and 13 bases had no gene match. From germline, CDR1 is SQVTM and CDR2 ANQGSEA. This CDR3 contains 15 residues. The CDR3, as DNA: TGCAGCGTGGCCCTCGACAGGGTGTTTTCCGGGGAGCTGTTTTTT. Protein: CSVALDRVFSGELFF.

This clone was observed a few times. V is TRBV28 and J is TRBJ1-2, with no clear D. Germline lookup yields CDR1 MDHEN and CDR2 SYDVKM. V dropped 6 bases and J dropped 2 bases, with 16 bases sitting between them. This CDR3 has 15 amino acids. This CDR3 is CASSPRLGWNYGYTF. CDR3 nucleotides: TGTGCCAGCAGCCCTCGTCTCGGGTGGAACTATGGCTACACCTTC.

The genes are TRBV27 and TRBJ2-3; the D gene is possibly TRBD1 (5 bases). Germline lookup yields CDR1 MNHEY and CDR2 SMNVEV (reference sequence). The ends were cut back, 6 bases at V and 6 bases at J, with 10 bases in the middle. The CDR3 has 12 amino acids. The CDR3 is CASRAGLDTQYF. CDR3 DNA sequence: TGTGCCAGCAGGGCAGGGTTGGATACGCAGTATTTT.

This chain uses TRBV28 with TRBJ2-7; 13 bases agree with TRBD2. Germline V gene lookup returns CDR1 MDHEN and CDR2 SYDVKM. J was trimmed by 2 bases and V by 6 bases; bases with no gene match: 16. CDR3 length equals 19 residues. CDR3 in DNA: TGTGCCAGCAGCCGCCTCGGGACTAGCGGGGTTTCGTCAGCCTACGAGCAGTACTTC. Its protein product is CASSRLGTSGVSSAYEQYF.

Details on this clone: The same CDR3 is also encoded by other DNA sequences in this sample. This sequence joins TRBV5-1 and TRBJ2-7; D perhaps matches TRBD1 (6 bases). This CDR3 region has 13 residues. Germline V CDR1 and CDR2: SGHRS, YFSETQ. Trimming took off 4 bases at V and 1 base at J, with 9 bases between the two ends. CDR3 loop: CASSPQGSYEQYF. For the CDR3, the DNA is TGCGCCAGCAGCCCCCAGGGGTCCTACGAGCAGTACTTC. The entire variable domain, with the rest obtained from reference TRBV5-1 and TRBJ2-7, is as follows: KAGVTQTPRYLIKTRGQQVTLSCSPISGHRSVSWYQQTPGQGLQFLFEYFSETQRNKGNFPGRFSGRQFSNSRSEMNVSTLELGDSALYLCASSPQGSYEQYFGPGTRLTVT.

The chain recombines TRBV18 with TRBJ2-3, with a possible D match to TRBD2 (6 bases). This CDR3 spans 13 amino acids. CDR1 is KGHSH, CDR2 LQKENI, per germline. V shed 0 bases and J shed 5 bases, with 6 bases lying between them. The CDR3 spells CASSPPGGDTQYF. The CDR3 DNA sequence: TGTGCCAGCTCACCACCGGGGGGAGATACGCAGTATTTT. Variable domain in full (rest from reference TRBV18 and TRBJ2-3): NAGVMQNPRHLVRRRGQEARLRCSPMKGHSHVYWYRQLPEEGLKFMVYLQKENIIDESGMPKERFSAEFPKEGPSILRIQQVVRGDSAAYFCASSPPGGDTQYFGPGTRLTVL.

The chain is built from TRBV2 and TRBJ2-7, with 9 bases lining up with TRBD2. The V gene's germline CDR1 is SNHLY and CDR2 FYNNEI. This CDR3 is 14 amino acids long. Trimming cost V 11 bases and J 9 bases; bases outside gene matches: 17. CDR3 residues: CAAGGGPPLSGQYF. The DNA for the CDR3 is TGTGCCGCGGGGGGGGGCCCTCCCCTCTCCGGGCAGTACTTC.

The rearrangement joins TRBV11-2 to TRBJ2-3; D ambiguous. CDR1 and CDR2 from the germline V gene are SGHAT and FQNNGV. The CDR3 has 13 amino acids. Trimming removed 0 bases at V and 5 bases at J, with 6 bases between. The CDR3 region is CASSLDREDTQYF. The CDR3 DNA follows: TGTGCCAGCAGCTTAGATCGAGAAGATACGCAGTATTTT.

This chain links TRBV19 with TRBJ1-1, with D maybe TRBD1 (5 bases). Trimming removed 3 bases at V and 3 bases at J, with 14 bases between. This CDR3 is built from 15 residues. The germline V gene encodes CDR1 LNHDA and CDR2 SQIVND (reference sequence). The CDR3 protein is CASSISRERYTEAFF. CDR3 DNA sequence: TGTGCCAGTAGTATTAGCAGGGAGAGGTACACTGAAGCTTTCTTT.

The chain uses TRBV5-6 and TRBJ1-5; 7 nucleotides match TRBD1. This CDR3 has 16 amino acids. The V gene end was trimmed by 3 bases and the J gene end by 6 bases; junction bases not matched to a gene: 12. Germline V gene data show CDR1 as SGHDT and CDR2 as YYEEEE. CDR3 DNA: TGTGCCAGCAGCTCTAAGAACAGGGGATGGGTTCAGCCCCAGCATTTT. Residues: CASSSKNRGWVQPQHF.

The chain joins TRBV21-1 to TRBJ2-1; TRBD1 is the table's D call, not checked against the DNA. TRBV21-1 is a documented pseudogene. The CDR3 is 18 residues long. The CDR3: CAIHSGTGRGRSYNEQFF. CDR3 coding DNA: TGTGCCATTCATTCCGGGACAGGGCGCGGGAGATCCTACAATGAGCAGTTCTTC.

The rearrangement uses TRBV29-1 and TRBJ1-5, with a possible D match to TRBD1 (5 bases). V was trimmed by 5 bases and J by 4 bases, leaving 9 bases between them. Germline V gives CDR1 SQVTM, CDR2 ANQGSEA. The CDR3 loop spans 12 amino acids. The CDR3 region is CSVRDGNQPQHF. The CDR3 nucleotides read TGCAGCGTTCGGGACGGGAATCAGCCCCAGCATTTT.

This clone was counted a single time. This rearrangement joins TRBV5-1 to TRBJ1-1; D uncertain. The V gene's germline CDR1 is SGHRS and CDR2 YFSETQ. V was shortened by 0 bases and J by 7 bases, with 10 bases between the two germline ends. The CDR3 loop spans 13 amino acids. CDR3 protein: CASSLVGYDEAFF. The CDR3 bases are TGCGCCAGCAGCTTGGTGGGGTATGATGAAGCTTTCTTT. Complete variable domain (other parts from reference TRBV5-1 and TRBJ1-1): KAGVTQTPRYLIKTRGQQVTLSCSPISGHRSVSWYQQTPGQGLQFLFEYFSETQRNKGNFPGRFSGRQFSNSRSEMNVSTLELGDSALYLCASSLVGYDEAFFGQGTRLTVV.

The chain uses TRBV6-6 and TRBJ2-3; 7 bases match TRBD1. The V gene's germline CDR1 is MNHNY and CDR2 SVGAGI (reference sequence). The length of the CDR3 is 14 residues. V lost 1 base to trimming and J lost 5 bases; unmatched junction nucleotides: 3. The CDR3: CASSYFGTEDTQYF. The CDR3 bases are TGTGCCAGCAGTTACTTCGGGACAGAAGATACGCAGTATTTT.

V gene TRBV5-1 combines with J gene TRBJ2-3; the match to TRBD2 covers 13 bases. CDR1 SGHRS and CDR2 YFSETQ come from the germline V gene. V was clipped by 4 bases and J by 5 bases; unmatched bases: 7. The CDR3 is 16 residues long. The CDR3 is CASSDRLAGGEDTQYF. The CDR3 DNA sequence: TGCGCCAGCAGCGACAGACTAGCGGGAGGAGAAGATACGCAGTATTTT.

This chain uses TRBV5-1 with TRBJ2-3; 11 bases line up with TRBD1. The V gene's germline CDR1 is SGHRS and CDR2 YFSETQ. CDR3 length equals 15 residues. V lost 3 bases to trimming and J lost 4 bases; unmatched junction nucleotides: 4. For the CDR3, the DNA is TGCGCCAGCAGCTCGGGACAGGGGGGTTCAGATACGCAGTATTTT. Amino acids: CASSSGQGGSDTQYF.

Here the CDR3 reads CASSHYSNQPQHF. CDR3 coding DNA: TGCGCCAGCAGCCACTATAGCAATCAGCCCCAGCATTTT. The chain has TRBV4-3 and TRBJ1-5; D ambiguous. The germline CDR1 and CDR2 sequences are LGHNA and YSLEER. The CDR3 extends over 13 amino acids. V lost 3 bases and J lost 0, with 3 bases in between.

The chain recombines TRBV2 with TRBJ1-1; D is ambiguous. The germline gives CDR1 SNHLY, CDR2 FYNNEI. Trimming removed 10 bases at V and 1 base at J, with 19 bases between. The CDR3 is 15 residues long. The CDR3: CATTSWPTGNTEAFF. Here the CDR3 DNA reads TGTGCCACAACCTCTTGGCCAACGGGGAACACTGAAGCTTTCTTT. Full variable domain (outside the CDR3, taken from reference TRBV2 and TRBJ1-1): EPEVTQTPSHQVTQMGQEVILRCVPISNHLYFYWYRQILGQKVEFLVSFYNNEISEKSEIFDDQFSVERPDGSNFTLKIRSTKLEDSAMYFCATTSWPTGNTEAFFGQGTRLTVV.

This sequence joins TRBV30 and TRBJ1-6; 9 positions agree with TRBD1. The CDR3 length is 16 residues. With V trimmed by 4 bases and J by 9 bases, 13 bases remained unmatched. The germline gives CDR1 GTSNPN, CDR2 SVGIG (reference sequence). CDR3 DNA: TGTGCCTGGACTACCGGTGGGGGACAGGGATTTTCACCCCTCCACTTT. Encoded protein: CAWTTGGGQGFSPLHF.